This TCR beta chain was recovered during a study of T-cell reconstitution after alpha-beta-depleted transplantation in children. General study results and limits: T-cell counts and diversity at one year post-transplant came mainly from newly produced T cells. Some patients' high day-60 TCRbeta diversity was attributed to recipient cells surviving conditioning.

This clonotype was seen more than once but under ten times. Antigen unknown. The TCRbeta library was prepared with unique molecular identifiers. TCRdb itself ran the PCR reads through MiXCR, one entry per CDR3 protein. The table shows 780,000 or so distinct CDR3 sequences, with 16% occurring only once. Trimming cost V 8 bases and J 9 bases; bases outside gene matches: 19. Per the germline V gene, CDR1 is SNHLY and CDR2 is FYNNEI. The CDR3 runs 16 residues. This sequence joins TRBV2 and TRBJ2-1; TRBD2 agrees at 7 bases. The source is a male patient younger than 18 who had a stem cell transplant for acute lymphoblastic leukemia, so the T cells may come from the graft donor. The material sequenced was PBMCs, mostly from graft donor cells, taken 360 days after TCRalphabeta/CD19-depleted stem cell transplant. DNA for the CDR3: TGTGCCAGCGCCCTTTTGCGGAGCGCGGGAGAAGGTGAGCAGTTCTTC. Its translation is CASALLRSAGEGEQFF.